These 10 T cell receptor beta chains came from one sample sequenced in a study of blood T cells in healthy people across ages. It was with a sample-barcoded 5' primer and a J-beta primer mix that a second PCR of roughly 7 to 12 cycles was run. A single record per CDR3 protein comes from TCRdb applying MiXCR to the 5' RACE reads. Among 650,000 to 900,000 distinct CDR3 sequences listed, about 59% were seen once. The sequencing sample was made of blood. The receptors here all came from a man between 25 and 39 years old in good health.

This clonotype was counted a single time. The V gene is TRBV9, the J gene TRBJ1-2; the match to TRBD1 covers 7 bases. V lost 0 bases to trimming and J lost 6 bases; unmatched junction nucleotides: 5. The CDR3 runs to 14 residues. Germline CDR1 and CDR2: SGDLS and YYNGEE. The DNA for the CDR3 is TGTGCCAGCAGCGTAGGATCGACAGGGAATGGCTACACCTTC. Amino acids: CASSVGSTGNGYTF.

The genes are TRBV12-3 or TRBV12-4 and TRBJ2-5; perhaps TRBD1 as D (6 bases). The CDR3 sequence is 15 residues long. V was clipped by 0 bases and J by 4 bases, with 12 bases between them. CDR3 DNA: TGTGCCAGCAGTTTAGCTGTGGCAGGGGCAGAGACCCAGTACTTC. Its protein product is CASSLAVAGAETQYF.

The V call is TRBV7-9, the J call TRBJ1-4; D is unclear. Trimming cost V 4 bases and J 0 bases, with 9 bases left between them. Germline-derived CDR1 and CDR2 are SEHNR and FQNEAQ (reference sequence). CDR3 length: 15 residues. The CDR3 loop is CASSSVPATNEKLFF. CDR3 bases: TGTGCCAGCAGCTCTGTGCCCGCAACTAATGAAAAACTGTTTTTT.

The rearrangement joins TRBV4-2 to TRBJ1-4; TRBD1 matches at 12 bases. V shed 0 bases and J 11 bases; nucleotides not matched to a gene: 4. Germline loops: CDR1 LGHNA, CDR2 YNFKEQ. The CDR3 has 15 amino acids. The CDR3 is CASSQDRDRGRKLFF. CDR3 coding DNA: TGTGCCAGCAGCCAAGATAGGGACAGGGGGCGGAAACTGTTTTTT.

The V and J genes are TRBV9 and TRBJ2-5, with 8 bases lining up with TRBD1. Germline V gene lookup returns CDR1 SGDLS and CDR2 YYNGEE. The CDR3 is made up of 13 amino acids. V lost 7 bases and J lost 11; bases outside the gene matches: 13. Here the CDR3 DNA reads TGTGCCAGCGACAGGGGCCCCGGCAATGAGCAGTACTTC. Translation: CASDRGPGNEQYF. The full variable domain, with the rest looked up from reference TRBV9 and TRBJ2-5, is DSGVTQTPKHLITATGQRVTLRCSPRSGDLSVYWYQQSLDQGLQFLIQYYNGEERAKGNILERFSAQQFPDLHSELNLSSLELGDSALYFCASDRGPGNEQYFGPGTRLLVL.

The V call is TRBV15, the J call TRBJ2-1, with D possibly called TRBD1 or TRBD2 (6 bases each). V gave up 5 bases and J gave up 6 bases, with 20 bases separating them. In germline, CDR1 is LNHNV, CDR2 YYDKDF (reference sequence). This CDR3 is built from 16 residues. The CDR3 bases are TGTGCCACCAGCGTCCCCGGGGGCCCGGCGGGCAATGAGCAGTTCTTC. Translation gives CATSVPGGPAGNEQFF.

The CDR3 spells CATFGRSGANVLTF. Here the CDR3 DNA reads TGTGCCACCTTTGGGCGCTCTGGGGCCAACGTCCTGACTTTC. The chain uses TRBV6-6 and TRBJ2-6; D gene uncertain. The CDR3 totals 14 residues. Germline CDR1 MNHNY, CDR2 SVGAGI (reference sequence). Trimming cost V 10 bases and J 0 bases, with 10 bases left between them.

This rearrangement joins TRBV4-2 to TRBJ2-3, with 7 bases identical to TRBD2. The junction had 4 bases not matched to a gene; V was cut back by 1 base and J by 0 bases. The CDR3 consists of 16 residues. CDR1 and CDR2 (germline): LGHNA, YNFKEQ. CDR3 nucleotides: TGTGCCAGCAGCCAAGTAGCAGCGGGGAGCACAGATACGCAGTATTTT. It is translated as CASSQVAAGSTDTQYF.

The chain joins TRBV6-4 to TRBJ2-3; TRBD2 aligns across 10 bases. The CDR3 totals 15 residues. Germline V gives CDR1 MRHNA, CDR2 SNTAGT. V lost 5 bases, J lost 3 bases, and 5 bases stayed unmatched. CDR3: CASSTGTSETDTQYF. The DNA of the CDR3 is TGTGCCAGCAGTACCGGGACTAGCGAGACAGATACGCAGTATTTT.

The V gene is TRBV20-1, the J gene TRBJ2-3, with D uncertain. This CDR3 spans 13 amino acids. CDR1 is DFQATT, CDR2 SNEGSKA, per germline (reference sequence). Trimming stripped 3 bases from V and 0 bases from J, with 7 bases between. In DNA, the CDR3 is TGCAGTGCTAGCGGCCAAAGCACAGATACGCAGTATTTT. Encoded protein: CSASGQSTDTQYF.